This TCR beta chain was recorded in a study of blood T cell repertoires in COVID-19. The CDR3 is made up of 13 amino acids. V was cut by 0 bases and J by 6 bases, with 6 bases left in between. CDR1 SGHTA and CDR2 FQGNSA come from the germline V gene. The protocol was immunoSEQ multiplex PCR, while the TCRdb copy is restricted to in-frame clones and leaves out a portion. The sample has roughly 330,000 clones; nearly 90% are singletons. The chain carries TRBV7-2 and TRBJ1-5; D ambiguous. The sequence was collected from a woman in her 30s who had recovered from COVID-19. The specimen sequenced was PBMCs or T cells enriched from blood (not recorded which). CDR3 sequence: CASSLAPGQPQHF. As DNA, the CDR3 is TGTGCCAGCAGCTTAGCTCCGGGTCAGCCCCAGCATTTT.